This TCR beta chain was sequenced during a study of Graves' ophthalmopathy and Graves' hyperthyroidism (dated by TCRdb to 2016 to 2019). Regarding the study in general: Peripheral blood was collected at initial diagnosis, before any treatment. The study used signatures of the TCR beta repertoire to tell Graves' ophthalmopathy apart from Graves' hyperthyroidism and to predict which patients would progress to ophthalmopathy. In total, some 140 blood samples were TCR-sequenced: approximately 40 ophthalmopathy, about 75 hyperthyroidism and some 17 hyperthyroidism-to-ophthalmopathy patients. Once sampling was done, hyperthyroidism patients were given methimazole at a starting dose of 30 mg daily, while ophthalmopathy patients were given high-dose intravenous methylprednisolone. The 100 discovery patients were divided at random into training and test sets in a 7:3 ratio. The independent validation cohort included 18 hyperthyroidism patients plus 17 patients who later progressed from hyperthyroidism to ophthalmopathy. In over 5 hyperthyroidism patients, the T-cell repertoires found in thyroid tissue were compared with those found in blood. To explore V-J signatures distinguishing ophthalmopathy from hyperthyroidism, a discovery set of some 100 patients (43 ophthalmopathy, roughly 60 stable hyperthyroidism) was enrolled.

Findings and caveats that apply to the study as a whole: The 13-signature model separated ophthalmopathy from stable hyperthyroidism with around 90% sensitivity and around 84% specificity in cross-validation, and 80%/75% in the test set. Most of the expanded thyroid clonotypes with a frequency above 0.001 were also detected in blood, and it was suggested that the thyroid immune response may be reflected by blood repertoires. No statistical method was used to predetermine the sample size, and group allocation was not hidden from the investigators. In validation, the model predicted ophthalmopathy progression with less than 71% sensitivity and around 72% specificity; some twelve predicted patients were CT-confirmed with GO in a median of around 6.5 months.

The table lists this clonotype with many counts. No cognate antigen has been identified for it. Base-call qualities are not available, and no considerably larger clone is one nucleotide away. The CDR3 runs 17 residues from the cysteine to the phenylalanine. The kept DNA is CDR3 alone, 51 bases in frame from the first base. V is pared back by 4 bases and J by 0 bases, with 18 bases lying between the germline termini. CDR1 and CDR2 are drawn from the germline V gene: MDHEN, SYDVKM. TCR beta CDR3 regions were amplified from RNA transcripts for repertoire sequencing. HTBI primers and the Qiagen OneStep RT-PCR kit were used in a first-round RT-PCR, which was followed by a second-round multiplex PCR, size selection and purification. The libraries underwent paired-end sequencing with 100 bp reads on an Illumina HiSeq2000. The authors processed their data as follows. SOAPnuke was used to process the reads, throwing out any read that had adapters, had uncalled bases, had a mean Phred below 15, or lacked an exact constant-primer or identifier match. COPE v1.2.5 was used to merge the high-quality paired reads. Unique nucleotide sequences were defined as clonotypes and aligned to IMGT TRB V, D and J references using MiTCR v1.1. Only V-J combinations with frequency above 0.0001 were analysed, covering approximately 99% of repertoires. For each V-J combination, a TCR clonal expansion and chaos score was defined as the ratio of F50 clonal expansion to chaos observed in the TCRdist matrix. Features were reduced by Welch's t-statistics and random forest to about a dozen V-J combinations, which fed a naive Bayes classifier. Thyroid-blood repertoire similarity was quantified with the Morisita-Horn index. The public sequencing data were trimmed at Q25 with fastp and processed into clonotypes with MiXCR by TCRdb, which kept only in-frame beta chains. For every CDR3 protein sequence, its rows merge into one entry that carries the most common genes and DNA. The V and J calls were determined by TCRdb, not by the authors. The sample table holds 200,000 to 250,000 distinct CDR3 sequences, of which 20% to 25% were seen once. Of the sample, approximately 39% is held by the ten largest clones.

Patients with ophthalmopathy had moderately to severely active disease, with a Clinical Activity Score of 3 or more, a NOSPECS grade of 4 or more, and a disease duration of less than 3 months. Patients with other autoimmune diseases, uncontrolled infections, pregnancy or lactation were excluded. Diagnosis was based on clinical symptoms, serum thyroxine, TRAb, thyroid ultrasound and orbital computed tomography. Ficoll-Paque density gradient centrifugation was used to isolate PBMCs from approximately 10 ml of fresh peripheral blood. Trizol reagent was used to extract the total RNA, and its quality was then checked on an Agilent 2100 Bioanalyzer.

The rearrangement combines TRBV28 with TRBJ1-2; the D gene is perhaps TRBD1, on 5 matching bases. Sequencing was performed on peripheral blood. The sequence derives from a woman between 45 and 60 years old with Graves' ophthalmopathy. Donor details come from another sample of the same person, matched by shared clones. CDR3 sequence: CASSSPPPTDSNYGYTF. The sequenced DNA: TGTGCCAGCAGTTCCCCACCACCGACAGATTCTAACTATGGCTACACCTTC.